This TCR beta chain is drawn from a study of graft-versus-host responses after intestinal transplantation. At the level of the study: Transplantation in recipients was multivisceral, liver-intestinal, or isolated intestinal.

With 6 bases removed from V and 0 bases from J, the gap between germline ends came to 12 bases. This CDR3 has 14 amino acids. Germline V gives CDR1 MNHNY, CDR2 SVGAGI (reference sequence). Whole-study results and caveats: Detection of GvH clones occurred in recipient marrow, and some had their first appearance in ileum or blood. Early after transplant, HvG declines were associated with peak levels of circulating GvH clones. Across patients carrying graft-donor T cell macrochimerism, allografts held high graft-versus-host to host-versus-graft clonal ratios.

A remark on this clone: Its antigen is unidentified.

This table comes from immunoSEQ multiplex PCR, and its TCRdb copy is limited to in-frame clones, with some not included. The repertoire consists of 13,000 or so clones, with roughly 86% occurring once and the leading ten covering 23%. This receptor was obtained from a human patient who received an intestinal transplant, so some T cells may come from the graft donor. J is TRBJ2-7 and V is TRBV6-6, with TRBD2 as a possible D gene (6 bases). The sample here was PBMCs, taken after intestinal transplantation. The CDR3 loop reads CASRDSGSSYEQYF. DNA of the CDR3: TGTGCCAGCAGGGATAGCGGAAGCTCCTACGAGCAGTACTTC.